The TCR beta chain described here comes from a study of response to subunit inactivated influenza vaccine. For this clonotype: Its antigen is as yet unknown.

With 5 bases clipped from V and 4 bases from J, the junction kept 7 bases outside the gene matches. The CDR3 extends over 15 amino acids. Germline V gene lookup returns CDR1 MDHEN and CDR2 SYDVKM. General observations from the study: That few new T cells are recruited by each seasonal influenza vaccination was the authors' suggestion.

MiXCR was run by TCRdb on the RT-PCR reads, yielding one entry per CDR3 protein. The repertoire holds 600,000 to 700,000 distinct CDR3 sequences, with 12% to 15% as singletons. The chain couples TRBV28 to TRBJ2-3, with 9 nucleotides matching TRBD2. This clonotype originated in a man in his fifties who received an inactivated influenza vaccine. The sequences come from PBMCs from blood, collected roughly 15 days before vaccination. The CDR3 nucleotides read TGTGCCAGCAGTATGAGCGGGAGGAGGTCAGATACGCAGTATTTT. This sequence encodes CASSMSGRRSDTQYF.